The next 25 T cell receptor beta chains were all read from a single sample in a study of T cell clonotyping in hematopoietic cell transplantation. Clones were sequenced by immunoSEQ multiplex PCR, and TCRdb holds only the in-frame ones, with some missing. The data contain 40,000 to 55,000 clones, 94% of them seen just once; the ten biggest clones take up approximately 0.8%. Sequencing was done on a sample of peripheral blood mononuclear cells. Receptors were obtained from a woman between 45 and 60 years old in good health. Some clones in this sample may be carry-over from other donors' samples.

V is TRBV29-1 and J is TRBJ1-2; TRBD1 aligns across 9 bases. With V trimmed by 8 bases and J by 3 bases, 10 bases remained unmatched. There are 14 residues in the CDR3. Germline assignment: CDR1 SQVTM and CDR2 ANQGSEA. As DNA, the CDR3 is TGCAGCACCGAACAGGGGGCGGAGGACTATGGCTACACCTTC. Amino acids: CSTEQGAEDYGYTF.

The chain uses TRBV7-8 and TRBJ2-3; 7 positions agree with TRBD2. CDR3 size: 15 residues. With 2 bases clipped from V and 6 bases from J, the junction kept 8 bases outside the gene matches. Per the germline V gene, CDR1 is SGHVS and CDR2 is FQNEAQ. As DNA, the CDR3 is TGTGCCAGCAGCTTACTCAGCGGGGACCGGGATACGCAGTATTTT. Protein sequence: CASSLLSGDRDTQYF.

The gene calls are TRBV19 and TRBJ2-3; TRBD1 matches 10 bases. Trimming removed 5 bases from V and 0 bases from J; junction bases left unmatched: 8. Germline V lookup: CDR1 LNHDA, CDR2 SQIVND (reference sequence). The CDR3 has 17 residues. The CDR3: CASSPKTGGTSTDTQYF. CDR3 DNA: TGTGCCAGTAGTCCCAAGACAGGGGGCACGAGCACAGATACGCAGTATTTT.

J is TRBJ1-2 and V is TRBV7-2; D is ambiguous. Germline assignment: CDR1 SGHTA and CDR2 FQGNSA. There are 17 residues in the CDR3. V lost 2 bases and J 7 bases, leaving 23 bases between the germline ends. CDR3: CASSLSPQLQPQSGYTF. The CDR3 DNA reads as TGTGCCAGCAGCTTAAGTCCACAGTTACAACCCCAGTCTGGCTACACCTTC. Drawing the rest from reference TRBV7-2 and TRBJ1-2, the complete variable domain is GAGVSQSPSNKVTEKGKDVELRCDPISGHTALYWYRQSLGQGLEFLIYFQGNSAPDKSGLPSDRFSAERTGGSVSTLTIQRTQQEDSAVYLCASSLSPQLQPQSGYTFGSGTRLTVV.

The CDR3 region has the DNA TGCGCCAGCAGCTTAGGGCAAGAGACCCAGTACTTC. Protein product: CASSLGQETQYF. The chain is built from TRBV5-1 and TRBJ2-5, with D uncertain. The CDR3 sequence is 12 residues long. Trimming cost V 2 bases and J 2 bases, with 4 bases left between them. In germline, CDR1 is SGHRS, CDR2 YFSETQ.

V gene TRBV9 combines with J gene TRBJ1-2; TRBD1 is a possible D gene (5 bases). The CDR3 spans 12 residues. V lost 4 bases, J lost 6 bases, and 10 bases lay in between. The germline gives CDR1 SGDLS, CDR2 YYNGEE. In DNA, the CDR3 is TGTGCCAGCAGCTCTGAAGGGGATGGCTACACCTTC. This encodes CASSSEGDGYTF.

Only one count was recorded for this clone. The V call is TRBV5-1, the J call TRBJ2-7, with 8 bases identical to TRBD1. The CDR3 length is 14 residues. Trimming took 0 bases from V and 5 from J; bases not matched to a gene: 4. Germline V CDR1 and CDR2: SGHRS, YFSETQ. DNA of the CDR3: TGCGCCAGCAGCTTGGACAGGGGGTACCACGAGCAGTACTTC. This gives the protein CASSLDRGYHEQYF.

In DNA, the CDR3 is TGTGCCAGCAGCTTAATCCGTAGGGGGCTAGAGCAGTTCTTC. Protein: CASSLIRRGLEQFF. V usage is TRBV7-8 and J usage is TRBJ2-1, with TRBD1 identical over 7 bases. J was trimmed by 10 bases and V by 2 bases; bases with no gene match: 8. CDR3 length equals 14 residues. CDR1 is SGHVS and CDR2 is FQNEAQ in the germline V gene.

This chain links TRBV11-3 with TRBJ2-4, with D perhaps matching TRBD1 (5 bases). V lost 4 bases to trimming and J lost 0 bases, with 10 bases between them. The length of the CDR3 is 15 residues. Germline CDR1 reads SGHNT; CDR2 reads YENEEA. The CDR3 spells CASSSRTLAKNIQYF. DNA for the CDR3: TGTGCCAGCAGCTCCCGGACACTAGCCAAAAACATTCAGTACTTC.

The chain has TRBV19 and TRBJ2-3; 7 nucleotides match TRBD2. Trimming at V came to 9 bases and at J to 2 bases, leaving 11 bases not matched to a gene. The CDR3 consists of 15 residues. Germline CDR1 is LNHDA and CDR2 is SQIVND (reference sequence). The CDR3 loop is CASQYSGQATDTQYF. CDR3 DNA: TGTGCCAGCCAATATAGCGGGCAGGCCACAGATACGCAGTATTTT.

The chain combines TRBV4-1 with TRBJ1-5; no firm D call. V was clipped by 0 bases and J by 0 bases, with 9 bases between them. CDR1 and CDR2 (germline): MGHRA, YSYEKL. This CDR3 contains 16 residues. The CDR3 DNA sequence: TGCGCCAGCAGCCAAGAGAAGGAATATAGCAATCAGCCCCAGCATTTT. Translation gives CASSQEKEYSNQPQHF.

This clone appeared a single time. The V call is TRBV28, the J call TRBJ2-6; 7 nucleotides agree with TRBD1. V lost 2 bases and J lost 0; bases outside the gene matches: 7. Per germline, CDR1 MDHEN and CDR2 SYDVKM. This CDR3 contains 18 residues. CDR3 residues: CASSLGRDRLSGANVLTF. Written as DNA, the CDR3 is TGTGCCAGCAGTTTAGGTAGGGACAGACTCTCTGGGGCCAACGTCCTGACTTTC.

The J gene is TRBJ2-7, the V gene TRBV10-2, with 9 bases aligning to TRBD2. Germline values: CDR1 WSHSY, CDR2 SAAADI. Trimming cost V 6 bases and J 3 bases; bases outside gene matches: 6. This CDR3 region has 14 residues. CDR3 residues: CASSPSGGFYEQYF. The CDR3 region has the DNA TGCGCCAGCAGCCCCAGCGGGGGGTTCTACGAGCAGTACTTC.

V is TRBV4-1 and J is TRBJ1-5, with D hard to call. The CDR3 is 13 residues long. Germline values: CDR1 MGHRA, CDR2 YSYEKL. Trimming removed 0 bases at V and 11 bases at J, with 11 bases between. CDR3: CASSQDSFWTQHF. CDR3 nucleotide sequence: TGCGCCAGCAGCCAAGATTCCTTTTGGACCCAGCATTTT.

DNA for the CDR3: TGTGCCTGGAGTGTTACAGGGGCCGCTGAAGCTTTCTTT. It encodes CAWSVTGAAEAFF. The chain employs TRBV30 and TRBJ1-1; 7 bases match TRBD1. The CDR3 covers 13 residues. CDR1 is GTSNPN, CDR2 SVGIG, per germline (reference sequence). J lost 6 bases, V lost 0 bases, and 4 bases had no gene match.

V and J are TRBV5-4 and TRBJ1-1; 10 bases line up with TRBD1. Per germline, CDR1 SGHNT and CDR2 YYREEE (reference sequence). The length of the CDR3 is 15 residues. Germline trimming cut 0 bases from V and 4 bases from J; bases unmatched to any gene: 3. The CDR3 here is CASSLGQGAPTEAFF. CDR3 nucleotides: TGTGCCAGCAGCTTGGGACAGGGGGCGCCCACTGAAGCTTTCTTT. Based on the CDR3 plus reference TRBV5-4 and TRBJ1-1, the full variable domain is ETGVTQSPTHLIKTRGQQVTLRCSSQSGHNTVSWYQQALGQGPQFIFQYYREEENGRGNFPPRFSGLQFPNYSSELNVNALELDDSALYLCASSLGQGAPTEAFFGQGTRLTVV.

This chain links TRBV11-1 with TRBJ2-2; D perhaps matches TRBD1 (5 bases). CDR1 and CDR2 from the germline V gene are SGHAT and FQDESV (reference sequence). Trimming shortened V by 5 bases and J by 5 bases, and 15 bases separated the two germline ends. The CDR3 spans 15 residues. In nucleotides, the CDR3 is TGTGCCAGCAGCCTCCGAAGGGGCCGAACCGGGGAGCTGTTTTTT. Translated, it gives CASSLRRGRTGELFF.

The CDR3, as DNA: TGCGCCAGCAGCAGGACAGGGGAAATCAATGAGCAGTTCTTC. This encodes CASSRTGEINEQFF. The chain employs TRBV4-3 and TRBJ2-1; 9 bases map to TRBD1. From germline, CDR1 is LGHNA and CDR2 YSLEER. The ends lost 5 bases at V and 6 bases at J; junction bases unmatched: 5. The CDR3 has 14 amino acids.

The chain employs TRBV6-6 and TRBJ1-1, with D tentatively TRBD1 (5 bases). Germline lookup yields CDR1 MNHNY and CDR2 SVGAGI (reference sequence). This CDR3 is 14 amino acids long. V lost 4 bases and J 4 bases, leaving 13 bases between the germline ends. This chain's CDR3 is CASSSGTWGTEAFF. The CDR3 coding sequence is TGTGCCAGCAGTTCCGGGACGTGGGGCACTGAAGCTTTCTTT.

The chain has TRBV4-1 and TRBJ2-1; D not certain. Trimming stripped 1 base from V and 1 base from J, with 8 bases between. Germline CDR1 reads MGHRA; CDR2 reads YSYEKL. The CDR3 runs to 15 residues. Written as DNA, the CDR3 is TGCGCCAGCAGCCAAGGGCCCCTATCCTACAATGAGCAGTTCTTC. Its protein is CASSQGPLSYNEQFF.

CDR3 residues: CASSLGTSYNSPLHF. The CDR3 nucleotides read TGTGCCAGCAGCTTGGGGACCTCCTATAATTCACCCCTCCACTTT. The chain employs TRBV7-6 and TRBJ1-6; TRBD1 might be the D (5 bases). Trimming pared 3 bases from V and 0 bases from J, leaving 6 bases between. The length of the CDR3 is 15 residues. Looked up from germline, CDR1 is SGHVS and CDR2 is FNYEAQ.

The chain joins TRBV15 to TRBJ2-7; D gene ambiguous. This CDR3 spans 14 amino acids. Trimming stripped 3 bases from V and 0 bases from J, with 9 bases between. From germline, CDR1 is LNHNV and CDR2 YYDKDF (reference sequence). The CDR3 reads CATSRVGYSYEQYF. CDR3 sequence (DNA): TGTGCCACCAGCAGGGTCGGTTACTCCTACGAGCAGTACTTC.

The rearrangement uses TRBV6-5 and TRBJ2-7; 7 bases are shared with TRBD1. V was clipped by 0 bases and J by 6 bases; unmatched bases: 11. The CDR3 runs 16 residues. Looked up from germline, CDR1 is MNHEY and CDR2 is SVGAGI. The CDR3 sequence is CASSYSKGTATFEQYF. For the CDR3, the DNA is TGTGCCAGCAGTTACTCGAAGGGGACAGCCACGTTCGAGCAGTACTTC.

This chain uses TRBV4-2 with TRBJ2-3; TRBD2 matches at 9 bases. CDR1 is LGHNA and CDR2 is YNFKEQ in the germline V gene. The length of the CDR3 is 15 residues. J gave up 1 base and V 1 base, and 0 bases lay outside the gene matches. DNA of the CDR3: TGTGCCAGCAGCCAAGCTAGCGGGGGCACAGATACGCAGTATTTT. This translates into CASSQASGGTDTQYF.

A single count supports this clone. The genes are TRBV7-3 and TRBJ2-6, with D maybe TRBD2 (5 bases). Between the trimmed V and J ends, which lost 3 bases and 1 base, there was a span of 16 bases. The CDR3 has 18 amino acids. CDR1 is SGHTA and CDR2 is FQGTGA in the germline V gene. The CDR3 spells CASSLRGPWESGANVLTF. CDR3 DNA sequence: TGTGCCAGCAGCTTGAGAGGGCCTTGGGAGTCTGGGGCCAACGTCCTGACTTTC.